The rows below give T cell receptor beta chains drawn from one sample of a study of blood T cells in healthy people across ages. MiXCR was run by TCRdb on the 5' RACE reads, yielding one entry per CDR3 protein. The table records about 1.4 million distinct CDR3 sequences, 45% to 70% of them present only once. What was sequenced was blood. Receptor source: a man aged 18 to 30 in good health. Both conserved end residues are part of each CDR3. Each record gives: D gene, clone size, V gene, J gene, CDR3 DNA, CDR3 protein. A D gene is named only where the DNA matches it firmly. Clone size appears in some rows only: once, few, many, or a class for an expanded clone.

.,many,TRBV20-1,TRBJ2-7,TGCAGTGCTAGCGGCGAAGGGGTATCGGGGAGTAACTACGAGCAGTACTTC,CSASGEGVSGSNYEQYF
TRBD1,.,TRBV5-1,TRBJ1-1,TGCGCCAGCAGCGGGGACAGGCGTTGGGACACTGAAGCTTTCTTT,CASSGDRRWDTEAFF
.,.,TRBV4-3,TRBJ2-3,TGCGCCAGCAGCCAATCCGGGTCAGATACGCAGTATTTT,CASSQSGSDTQYF
.,.,TRBV29-1,TRBJ2-4,TGCAGCGTTGAAGATTTTGGTGACATTCAGTACTTC,CSVEDFGDIQYF
.,.,TRBV20-1,TRBJ2-1,TGCAGTGCTAGAGACTCCCGCAAAGTCAATGAGCAGTTCTTC,CSARDSRKVNEQFF
.,.,TRBV10-3,TRBJ1-2,TGTGCCATCAGTGCACCAAGGGCCCCGGACTATGGCTACACCTTC,CAISAPRAPDYGYTF
TRBD1,few,TRBV7-9,TRBJ1-2,TGTGCCAGCAGCTCCCGGGACAGGGTATTTGATGGCTACACCTTC,CASSSRDRVFDGYTF
.,few,TRBV9,TRBJ2-1,TGTGCCAGCAGCGTAGGGGACCTGGGCAATGAGCAGTTCTTC,CASSVGDLGNEQFF
TRBD1,.,TRBV7-9,TRBJ2-3,TGTGCCAGCAGCTCACCCCCGGGACAGCACACAGATACGCAGTATTTT,CASSSPPGQHTDTQYF
.,.,TRBV6-1,TRBJ1-1,TGTGCCAGCAGTGAACCCTCGGGCACTGAAGCTTTCTTT,CASSEPSGTEAFF
TRBD1,.,TRBV4-2,TRBJ2-1,TGTGCCAGCAGCCAAGCGGCTAGGGGGCACAATGAGCAGTTCTTC,CASSQAARGHNEQFF
.,.,TRBV11-3,TRBJ2-5,TGTGCCAGCAGCCTTACAGTTCGGGAGACCCAGTACTTC,CASSLTVRETQYF
.,.,TRBV29-1,TRBJ2-7,TGCAGCGTTGGAAGTCGGGCGGCCTCCTACGAGCAGTACTTC,CSVGSRAASYEQYF
.,.,TRBV20-1,TRBJ2-7,TGCAGTGCTAGAGAACAGGTATCCTACGAGCAGTACTTC,CSAREQVSYEQYF
TRBD1,.,TRBV5-1,TRBJ2-7,TGCGCCAGCAGCTGGGGGACAGGGAACGAGCAGTACTTC,CASSWGTGNEQYF
TRBD1,.,TRBV7-9,TRBJ1-4,TGTGCCAGCAGCCCAGGGGGGGTCGCTAATGAAAAACTGTTTTTT,CASSPGGVANEKLFF
.,.,TRBV27,TRBJ1-4,TGTGCCAGCAGCCCTATCGGCCAGGCGACAACTAATGAAAAACTGTTTTTT,CASSPIGQATTNEKLFF
TRBD2,few,TRBV15,TRBJ2-5,TGTGCCACCAGCAGAGATCAAGCGGGGATACAAGAGACCCAGTACTTC,CATSRDQAGIQETQYF
.,.,TRBV11-2,TRBJ2-3,TGTGCCAGCAGCTTAGATAGGAGACAGCGCACAGATACGCAGTATTTT,CASSLDRRQRTDTQYF
.,.,TRBV7-9,TRBJ2-1,TGTGCCAGCAGCCCGAGGGGGAGCTATGAGCAGTTCTTC,CASSPRGSYEQFF
.,.,TRBV29-1,TRBJ1-3,TGCAGCGGACAGGACGGGTACACCATATATTTT,CSGQDGYTIYF
.,once,TRBV29-1,TRBJ1-5,TGCAGCGTTGAACCGGATAGCAATCAGCCCCAGCATTTT,CSVEPDSNQPQHF
.,.,TRBV18,TRBJ1-5,TGTGCCAGCTCACCGGGCTCGGTGGAAAGGCCCCAGCATTTT,CASSPGSVERPQHF
.,.,TRBV4-1,TRBJ1-5,TGCGCCAGCAGCCAACAACCCGGCCCCCAGCCCCAGCATTTT,CASSQQPGPQPQHF
.,few,TRBV4-3,TRBJ2-1,TGCGCCAGCAGCCAAGCCAACTCAGGGGAAGGGTATGAGCAGTTCTTC,CASSQANSGEGYEQFF
.,.,TRBV2,TRBJ2-1,TGTGCCAGCCCCGGGACTCCCTGGAATGAGCAGTTCTTC,CASPGTPWNEQFF
.,.,TRBV29-1,TRBJ2-3,TGCAGCGTTGAAGATTTTGGCCTAGCAACAGATACGCAGTATTTT,CSVEDFGLATDTQYF
.,.,TRBV29-1,TRBJ1-2,TGCAGCGTTGTGGGGGGCGTCTTTGGAGGCTACACCTTC,CSVVGGVFGGYTF
.,.,TRBV20-1,TRBJ2-5,TGCAGTGCTAGAGGGTCGGGAAAAGAGACCCAGTACTTC,CSARGSGKETQYF
.,.,TRBV11-2,TRBJ2-1,TGTGCCAGCAGCTTAGAGGTGATTACTGAGCAGTTCTTC,CASSLEVITEQFF
.,few,TRBV4-3,TRBJ2-3,TGCGCCAGCAGCCAAGAGGGATACTGGGATACGCAGTATTTT,CASSQEGYWDTQYF
.,.,TRBV29-1,TRBJ2-7,TGCAGCGTTGAAGAGGCTGGGAATTGGGACGAGCAGTACTTC,CSVEEAGNWDEQYF
.,.,TRBV6-1,TRBJ2-5,TGTGCCAGCAGAGACAGGAATGTTCAAGAGACCCAGTACTTC,CASRDRNVQETQYF
.,.,TRBV4-2,TRBJ2-7,TGTGCCAGCAGCCAAGATCTAACACGAATTGTCCACGAGCAGTACTTC,CASSQDLTRIVHEQYF
.,once,TRBV20-1,TRBJ1-1,TGCAGTGCTAGGAGTGGGGAGAGCACTGAAGCTTTCTTT,CSARSGESTEAFF
.,few,TRBV24-1,TRBJ2-5,TGTGCCACCAGTGACCCCTTGGAGACCCAGTACTTC,CATSDPLETQYF
.,.,TRBV27,TRBJ2-2,TGTGCCAGCCAAGACTGGAACACCGGGGAGCTGTTTTTT,CASQDWNTGELFF
TRBD2,few,TRBV29-1,TRBJ2-1,TGCAGCGTTGAGGCGCTAGCGGGAGGAACCTACAATGAGCAGTTCTTC,CSVEALAGGTYNEQFF
TRBD1,few,TRBV5-1,TRBJ2-1,TGCGCCAGCAGCCAAGGGACAGGGGTTGGAGGCAATGAGCAGTTCTTC,CASSQGTGVGGNEQFF
.,.,TRBV20-1,TRBJ2-1,TGCAGTGCTAAAATATATGGAGGTGAGCAGTTCTTC,CSAKIYGGEQFF
.,many,TRBV27,TRBJ2-7,TGTGCCAGCAGCCCGATACAAGAGTACGAGCAGTACTTC,CASSPIQEYEQYF
TRBD1,.,TRBV27,TRBJ2-7,TGTGCCAGCCGTAACAGGGGCGCCTACGAGCAGTACTTC,CASRNRGAYEQYF
.,few,TRBV27,TRBJ2-3,TGTGCCAGCAGTTTACAAGACAGGACGATGCAGTATTTT,CASSLQDRTMQYF
TRBD2,.,TRBV6-1,TRBJ2-7,TGTGCCAGCAGTGAATTCGGACTAGCGGGGGGGCCGTACGAGCAGTACTTC,CASSEFGLAGGPYEQYF